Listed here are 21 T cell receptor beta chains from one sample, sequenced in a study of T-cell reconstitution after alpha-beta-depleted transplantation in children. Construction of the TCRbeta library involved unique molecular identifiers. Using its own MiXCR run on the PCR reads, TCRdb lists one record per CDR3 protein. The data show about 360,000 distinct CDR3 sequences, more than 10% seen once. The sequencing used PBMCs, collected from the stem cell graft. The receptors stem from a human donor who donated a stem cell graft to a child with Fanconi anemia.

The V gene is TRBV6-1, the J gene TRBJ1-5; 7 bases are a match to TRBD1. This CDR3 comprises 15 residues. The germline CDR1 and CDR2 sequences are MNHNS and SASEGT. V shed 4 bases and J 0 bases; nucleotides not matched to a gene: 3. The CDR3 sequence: CASSGDSNSNQPQHF. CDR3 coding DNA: TGTGCCAGCAGTGGGGACAGTAATAGCAATCAGCCCCAGCATTTT.

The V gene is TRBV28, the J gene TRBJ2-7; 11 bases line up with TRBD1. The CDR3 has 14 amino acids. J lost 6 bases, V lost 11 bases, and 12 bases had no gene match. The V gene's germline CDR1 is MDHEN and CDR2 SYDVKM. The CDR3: CAAKDRGHVSEQYF. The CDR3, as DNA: TGTGCCGCCAAGGACAGGGGGCACGTTTCCGAGCAGTACTTC.

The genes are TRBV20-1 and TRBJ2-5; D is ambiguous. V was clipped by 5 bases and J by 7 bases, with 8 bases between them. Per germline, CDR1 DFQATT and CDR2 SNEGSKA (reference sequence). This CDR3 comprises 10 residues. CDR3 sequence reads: CSAGPGTQYF. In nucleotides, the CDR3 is TGCAGTGCTGGGCCGGGGACCCAGTACTTC.

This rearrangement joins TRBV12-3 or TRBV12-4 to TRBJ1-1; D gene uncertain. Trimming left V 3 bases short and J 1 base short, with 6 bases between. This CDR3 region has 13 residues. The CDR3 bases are TGTGCCAGCAGTTTTTGGCAGAACACTGAAGCTTTCTTT. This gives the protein CASSFWQNTEAFF.

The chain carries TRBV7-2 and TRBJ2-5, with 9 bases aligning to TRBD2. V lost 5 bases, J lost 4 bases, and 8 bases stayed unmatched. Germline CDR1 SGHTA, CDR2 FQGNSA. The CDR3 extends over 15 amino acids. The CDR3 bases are TGTGCCAGCAGCCCCCAGCGGGGGGAGAGAGAGACCCAGTACTTC. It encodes CASSPQRGERETQYF.

The CDR3 sequence is CASSFQIEETQYF. CDR3 DNA sequence: TGTGCCAGCAGTTTTCAAATAGAAGAGACCCAGTACTTC. This chain uses TRBV6-6 with TRBJ2-5; D is ambiguous. CDR3 size: 13 residues. V lost 4 bases, J lost 3 bases, and 9 bases lay in between. CDR1 and CDR2 (germline): MNHNY, SVGAGI (reference sequence).

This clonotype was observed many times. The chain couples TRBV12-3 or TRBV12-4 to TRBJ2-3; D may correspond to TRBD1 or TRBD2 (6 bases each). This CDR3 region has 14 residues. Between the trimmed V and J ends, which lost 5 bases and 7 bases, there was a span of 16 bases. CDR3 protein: CASSPGGGSYTQYF. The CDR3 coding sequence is TGTGCCAGCAGTCCCGGGGGCGGAAGTTATACGCAGTATTTT.

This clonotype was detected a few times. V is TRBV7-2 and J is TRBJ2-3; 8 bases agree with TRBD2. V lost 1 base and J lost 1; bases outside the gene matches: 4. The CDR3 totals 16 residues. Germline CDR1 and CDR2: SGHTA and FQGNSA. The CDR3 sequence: CASSLDARGGTDTQYF. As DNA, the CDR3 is TGTGCCAGCAGCTTAGATGCGCGGGGGGGCACAGATACGCAGTATTTT. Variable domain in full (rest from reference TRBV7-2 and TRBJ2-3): GAGVSQSPSNKVTEKGKDVELRCDPISGHTALYWYRQSLGQGLEFLIYFQGNSAPDKSGLPSDRFSAERTGGSVSTLTIQRTQQEDSAVYLCASSLDARGGTDTQYFGPGTRLTVL.

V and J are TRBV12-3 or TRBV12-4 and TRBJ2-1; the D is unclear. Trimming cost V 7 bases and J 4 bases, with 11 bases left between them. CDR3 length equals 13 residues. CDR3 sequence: CASTSQEYNEQFF. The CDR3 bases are TGTGCCAGCACCTCCCAGGAGTACAATGAGCAGTTCTTC.

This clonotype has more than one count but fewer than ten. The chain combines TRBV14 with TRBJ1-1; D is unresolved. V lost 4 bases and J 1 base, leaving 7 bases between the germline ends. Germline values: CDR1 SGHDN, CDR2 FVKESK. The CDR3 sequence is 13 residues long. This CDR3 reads CASSPWENTEAFF. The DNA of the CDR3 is TGTGCCAGCAGCCCGTGGGAGAACACTGAAGCTTTCTTT.

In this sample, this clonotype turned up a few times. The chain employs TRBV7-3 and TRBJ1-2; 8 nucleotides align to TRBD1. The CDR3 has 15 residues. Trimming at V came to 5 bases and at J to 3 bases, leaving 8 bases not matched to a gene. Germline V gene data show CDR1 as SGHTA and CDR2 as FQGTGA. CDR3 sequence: CASSPLGQADYGYTF. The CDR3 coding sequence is TGTGCCAGCAGCCCCCTGGGACAGGCCGACTATGGCTACACCTTC.

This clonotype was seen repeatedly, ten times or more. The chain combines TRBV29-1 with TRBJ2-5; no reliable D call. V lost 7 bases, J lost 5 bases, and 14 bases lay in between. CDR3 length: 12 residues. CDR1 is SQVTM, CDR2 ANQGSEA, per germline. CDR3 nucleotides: TGCAGCGGTTGGGTTTCCGGGGAGACCCAGTACTTC. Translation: CSGWVSGETQYF.

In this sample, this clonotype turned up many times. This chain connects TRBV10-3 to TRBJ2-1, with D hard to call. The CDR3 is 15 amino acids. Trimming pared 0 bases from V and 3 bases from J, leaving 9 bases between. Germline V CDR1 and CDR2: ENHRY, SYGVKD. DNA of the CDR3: TGTGCCATCAGTGAGTCGGTAGGTCGCTACAATGAGCAGTTCTTC. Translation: CAISESVGRYNEQFF.

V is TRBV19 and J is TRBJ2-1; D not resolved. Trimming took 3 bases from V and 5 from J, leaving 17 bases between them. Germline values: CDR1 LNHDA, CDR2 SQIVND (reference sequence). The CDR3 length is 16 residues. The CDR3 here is CASSIKGSVSHNEQFF. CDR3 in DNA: TGTGCCAGTAGTATTAAGGGCAGCGTATCTCACAATGAGCAGTTCTTC.

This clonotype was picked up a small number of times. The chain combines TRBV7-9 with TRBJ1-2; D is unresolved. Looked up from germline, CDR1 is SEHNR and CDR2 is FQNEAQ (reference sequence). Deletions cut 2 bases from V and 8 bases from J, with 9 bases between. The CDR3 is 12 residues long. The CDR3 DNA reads TGTGCCAGCAGCTTACCCTCAAGAGGCTACACCTTC. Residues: CASSLPSRGYTF.

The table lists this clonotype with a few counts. CDR3 sequence reads: CASRTLAGGHTDTQYF. CDR3 sequence (DNA): TGTGCCAGCAGAACCCTAGCGGGGGGACACACAGATACGCAGTATTTT. This rearrangement joins TRBV28 to TRBJ2-3, with 11 nucleotides matching TRBD2. Per the germline V gene, CDR1 is MDHEN and CDR2 is SYDVKM. J lost 2 bases, V lost 6 bases, and 7 bases had no gene match. CDR3 length: 16 amino acids.

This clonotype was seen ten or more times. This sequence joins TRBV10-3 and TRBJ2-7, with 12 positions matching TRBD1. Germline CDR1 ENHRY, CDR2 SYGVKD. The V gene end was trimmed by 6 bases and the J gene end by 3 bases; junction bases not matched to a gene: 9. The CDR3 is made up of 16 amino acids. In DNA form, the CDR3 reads TGTGCCATCAGGAGTCCCGGGACAGGGGGCGGCTACGAGCAGTACTTC. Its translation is CAIRSPGTGGGYEQYF.

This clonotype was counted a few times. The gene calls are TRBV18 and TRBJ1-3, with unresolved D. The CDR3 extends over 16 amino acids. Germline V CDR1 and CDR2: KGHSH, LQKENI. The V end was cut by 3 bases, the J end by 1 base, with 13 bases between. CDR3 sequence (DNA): TGTGCCAGCTCACCTGTGGAGGGCGGATCTGGAAACACCATATATTTT. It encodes CASSPVEGGSGNTIYF.

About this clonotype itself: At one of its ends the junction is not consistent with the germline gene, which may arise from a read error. This chain's CDR3 is CASSPLGYRGFLF. For the CDR3, the DNA is TGTGCCAGCAGCCCCCTCGGGTACAGGGGTTTCCTCTTC. The chain couples TRBV11-2 to TRBJ2-1, with 7 bases matching TRBD1. The germline CDR1 and CDR2 sequences are SGHAT and FQNNGV. CDR3 length equals 13 residues.

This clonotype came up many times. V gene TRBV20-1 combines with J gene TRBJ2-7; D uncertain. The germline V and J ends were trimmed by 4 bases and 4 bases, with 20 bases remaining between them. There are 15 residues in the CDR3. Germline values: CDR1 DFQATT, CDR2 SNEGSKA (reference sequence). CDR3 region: CSATQPGSVPYEQYF. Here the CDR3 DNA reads TGCAGTGCTACCCAGCCGGGCTCCGTCCCTTACGAGCAGTACTTC.

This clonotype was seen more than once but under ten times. The CDR3 coding sequence is TGTGCCACCAGTGATCGACAGGTAGGACAAGAGACCCAGTACTTC. It translates to CATSDRQVGQETQYF. This sequence joins TRBV24-1 and TRBJ2-5, with a weak D call TRBD1 (6 bases). There are 15 residues in the CDR3. Trimming left V 3 bases short and J 2 bases short, with 12 bases between. CDR1 is KGHDR and CDR2 is SFDVKD in the germline V gene.